This T cell receptor beta chain was observed in a study of identical twins. The trim removed 3 bases at V and 8 bases at J, leaving 9 bases unmatched. CDR3 size: 16 residues. Per the germline V gene, CDR1 is SGHTA and CDR2 is FQGNSA. TCRdb used MiXCR to reprocess the 5' RACE reads, holding one entry per CDR3 protein. There are 500,000 to 550,000 distinct CDR3 sequences in the sample; roughly 21% occur only once, and 0.91% lies in the top ten. This sample was also put to use in a study of T cells expressing NK-cell markers. That paper adds: Each TCR beta repertoire originated in sorted T cells that were CD3+CD56+NKG2C+, CD3+CD56+NKG2C- or CD3+CD56-NKG2C+. Six of the donors carried dominant NKG2C+ clonotypes that took up 1.0-7.0% of their CD8+ T cells.

This sequence joins TRBV7-2 and TRBJ1-4, with 10 bases fitting TRBD1. Sequences were obtained from CD4+ T cells sorted from blood. The sequence derives from a woman aged 18-30 years in good health. CDR3 sequence reads: CASSFDRGLLGEKLFF. CDR3 DNA sequence: TGTGCCAGCAGCTTTGACAGGGGGCTTTTAGGGGAAAAACTGTTTTTT. The full variable domain, in which reference TRBV7-2 and TRBJ1-4 provide the parts outside the CDR3, is GAGVSQSPSNKVTEKGKDVELRCDPISGHTALYWYRQSLGQGLEFLIYFQGNSAPDKSGLPSDRFSAERTGGSVSTLTIQRTQQEDSAVYLCASSFDRGLLGEKLFFGSGTQLSVL.